The present entry profiles one TCR beta chain with its context. Mismatch with germline at one junction end may stem from a read error. In the original analysis: Estimation of nucleated cell counts was performed using reference gene primer amplification. Using immunoSEQ multiplex PCR, the repertoire was profiled, and TCRdb retains in-frame clones only, with some absent. D and trimming were read from the DNA, whereas the V and J calls and clone size are those reported in that table. The sample holds about 140,000 clones, 88% seen once. The data derive from a study of blood T cell repertoires in COVID-19. The wider study: Acute and convalescent COVID-19 specimens originated in the United States, Italy and Spain. PBMCs, B-cell-depleted T cells, or T cells were the source of the cDNA or gDNA that made up the material.

Patients of the Seattle cohort, enrolled during active infection, were followed longitudinally. This CDR3 has 13 residues. Looked up from germline, CDR1 is LGHDT and CDR2 is YNNKEL (reference sequence). The chain couples TRBV3-1 (or the pseudogene TRBV3-2) to TRBJ1-2; 7 nucleotides align to TRBD1. Sequencing was done on a sample of peripheral blood. The sequence was collected from a human donor with COVID-19, enrolled during active disease. The donor label of this sample is uncertain. Here the CDR3 reads CASSQGTDYGYTF. DNA for the CDR3: TGTGCCAGCAGTCAAGGGACAGACTATGGCTACACCTTC.